The 27 T cell receptor beta chains presented below share a single source sample, sequenced in a study of T cell repertoires in cytomegalovirus infection (dated by TCRdb to between 2017 and 2020). Instrument on record: Illumina HiSeq 1500. In-frame beta chains were kept once TCRdb had trimmed the public reads at Q25 with fastp and called clones with MiXCR. Rows merge per CDR3 protein into single entries with the most common DNA and genes. The table for this sample lists roughly 600,000 distinct CDR3 sequences; 20% to 25% of them were counted only once. Less than 10% of the sample comes from the top ten. Material for sequencing was CD8+ T cells from PBMCs. Receptors were obtained from a human donor in good health (CMV status not recorded). Some clones in this sample may be carry-over from other donors' samples.

V usage is TRBV29-1 and J usage is TRBJ1-2; 8 bases fit TRBD1. Trimming removed 4 bases from V and 6 bases from J; junction bases left unmatched: 4. Germline V gene data show CDR1 as SQVTM and CDR2 as ANQGSEA. This CDR3 is 12 amino acids long. CDR3 loop: CSVGDRFDGYTF. The CDR3 DNA sequence: TGCAGCGTTGGGGACAGGTTCGATGGCTACACCTTC.

This clonotype was seen only a few times. V gene TRBV27 combines with J gene TRBJ2-5; no firm D call. The germline CDR1 and CDR2 sequences are MNHEY and SMNVEV (reference sequence). CDR3 size: 17 residues. V was clipped by 0 bases and J by 5 bases, with 19 bases between them. This chain's CDR3 is CASSLSTSYRFRETQYF. For the CDR3, the DNA is TGTGCCAGCAGTTTATCGACATCATATCGATTCAGGGAGACCCAGTACTTC.

Concerning this clonotype itself: One end of the junction is discordant with germline, which a read error may explain. V usage is TRBV7-9 and J usage is TRBJ2-7; tentative D call: TRBD1 (6 bases). The CDR3 has 14 residues. Germline V gives CDR1 SEHNR, CDR2 FQNEAQ (reference sequence). The CDR3 nucleotides read TGTGCCAGCAGCTTCCGGGACACTGACTACGAGCTGTACTTC. This sequence encodes CASSFRDTDYELYF.

Worth noting for this clonotype: A much bigger clone sits one base away, suggesting this may be a read error. The J gene is TRBJ2-1, the V gene TRBV7-9; D not certain. Between the trimmed V and J ends, which lost 5 bases and 8 bases, there was a span of 13 bases. Germline V gene lookup returns CDR1 SEHNR and CDR2 FQNEAQ (reference sequence). The CDR3 totals 13 residues. The DNA of the CDR3 is TGTGCCAGCAGCCCCCCGTTGAACCATGAGCAGTTCTTC. It specifies CASSPPLNHEQFF.

As regards this clonotype: Mismatch with germline at one junction end may stem from a read error. The chain carries TRBV19 and TRBJ2-2; tentatively, D is TRBD1 (5 bases). This CDR3 region has 17 residues. Germline loops: CDR1 LNHDA, CDR2 SQIVND (reference sequence). The CDR3 sequence: CPSSIPLERGSTGELFF. The DNA for the CDR3 is TGTCCCAGTAGTATTCCCCTCGAAAGGGGATCCACCGGGGAGCTGTTTTTT.

There are many counts of this clonotype. This chain joins TRBV7-8 and TRBJ2-5; no clear D gene. Looked up from germline, CDR1 is SGHVS and CDR2 is FQNEAQ. The CDR3 extends over 14 amino acids. Trimming took 1 base from V and 2 from J, leaving 8 bases between them. The CDR3, as DNA: TGTGCCAGCAGCTTAGTACCCCATCAAGAGACCCAGTACTTC. It yields the protein CASSLVPHQETQYF.

This clonotype was found a few times. The chain uses TRBV28 and TRBJ1-5; 7 nucleotides align to TRBD1. The CDR3 is 15 amino acids. The ends lost 7 bases at V and 3 bases at J; junction bases unmatched: 9. Germline CDR1 MDHEN, CDR2 SYDVKM. The CDR3 here is CASTPWQGDNQPQHF. The DNA for the CDR3 is TGTGCCAGCACCCCCTGGCAGGGGGACAATCAGCCCCAGCATTTT.

This chain joins TRBV19 and TRBJ1-1; TRBD1 is a possible D gene (5 bases). Germline values: CDR1 LNHDA, CDR2 SQIVND (reference sequence). The V end lost 8 bases, the J end lost 5 bases, and 12 bases lay between the germline ends. This CDR3 region has 12 residues. CDR3 nucleotide sequence: TGTGCCAGTTTGCAGGGAGGAACTGAAGCTTTCTTT. It specifies CASLQGGTEAFF.

This clonotype has more than one count but fewer than ten. The V call is TRBV7-2, the J call TRBJ2-6; D may be TRBD1 or TRBD2 (5 bases each). The germline V gene encodes CDR1 SGHTA and CDR2 FQGNSA. There are 21 residues in the CDR3. V gave up 5 bases and J gave up 0 bases, with 26 bases separating them. CDR3 residues: CASSGRVIRDGSHSGANVLTF. In DNA form, the CDR3 reads TGTGCCAGCAGCGGCCGAGTAATCCGGGACGGATCTCACTCTGGGGCCAACGTCCTGACTTTC.

Concerning this clonotype itself: This sequence may be a read error, since a much larger clone differs from it by one base. The chain links TRBV19 to TRBJ2-1; 7 positions agree with TRBD1. Looked up from germline, CDR1 is LNHDA and CDR2 is SQIVND (reference sequence). V gave up 5 bases and J gave up 0 bases; unmatched junction bases: 10. The CDR3 extends over 17 amino acids. The CDR3 region is CASSLQGTFSSYNEQFF. In DNA form, the CDR3 reads TGTGCCAGTAGTCTACAGGGGACCTTCAGCTCCTACAATGAGCAGTTCTTC. Full variable domain (outside the CDR3, taken from reference TRBV19 and TRBJ2-1): DGGITQSPKYLFRKEGQNVTLSCEQNLNHDAMYWYRQDPGQGLRLIYYSQIVNDFQKGDIAEGYSVSREKKESFPLTVTSAQKNPTAFYLCASSLQGTFSSYNEQFFGPGTRLTVL.

The gene calls are TRBV14 and TRBJ2-2, with TRBD1 matching over 9 bases. With V trimmed by 0 bases and J by 7 bases, 6 bases remained unmatched. The CDR3 runs 16 residues. Germline V gene sequence: CDR1 SGHDN, CDR2 FVKESK. The CDR3 DNA sequence: TGTGCCAGCAGCCAAGAGTGGGACAGGGAGGTCGGGGAGCTGTTTTTT. Translation: CASSQEWDREVGELFF.

This clonotype appeared many times. This chain connects TRBV5-1 to TRBJ2-7; no definite D call. The CDR3 covers 15 residues. Germline values: CDR1 SGHRS, CDR2 YFSETQ. Trimming took 0 bases from V and 0 from J, leaving 10 bases between them. The DNA of the CDR3 is TGCGCCAGCAGCTTGGGGGCAGAGAGCTCCTACGAGCAGTACGTC. Its translation is CASSLGAESSYEQYV.

The chain links TRBV6-2 or TRBV6-3 to TRBJ1-5; no clear D gene. The CDR3 is 13 amino acids. The V gene lost 2 bases and the J gene lost 7 bases, with 9 bases spanning the gap. Per germline, CDR1 MNHEY and CDR2 SVGEGT. CDR3 coding DNA: TGTGCCAGCAGTTACAAAGGGATGCAGCCCCAGCATTTT. It yields the protein CASSYKGMQPQHF.

This clonotype was seen a handful of times. The rearrangement links TRBV6-6 to TRBJ1-2; weak D call: TRBD1 (5 bases). The CDR3 extends over 13 amino acids. V lost 5 bases and J 8 bases, leaving 15 bases between the germline ends. The germline gives CDR1 MNHNY, CDR2 SVGAGI (reference sequence). CDR3 nucleotides: TGTGCCAGCAGTACCGGGACGGCGAGCGGCTACACCTTC. Translated, it gives CASSTGTASGYTF.

The DNA for the CDR3 is TGTGCCAGCAGCTCAGAGGAGTCACCCCTCCACTTT. The encoded protein is CASSSEESPLHF. This chain links TRBV13 with TRBJ1-6, with no clear D. Trimming took 4 bases from V and 10 from J, leaving 8 bases between them. This CDR3 has 12 residues. The germline V gene has CDR1 PRHDT and CDR2 FYEKMQ (reference sequence). Full variable domain (outside the CDR3, taken from reference TRBV13 and TRBJ1-6): AAGVIQSPRHLIKEKRETATLKCYPIPRHDTVYWYQQGPGQDPQFLISFYEKMQSDKGSIPDRFSAQQFSDYHSELNMSSLELGDSALYFCASSSEESPLHFGNGTRLTVT.

In DNA form, the CDR3 reads TGCAGCGTTGAAGTTGGCCAGCGGGGGACTGAAGCTTTCTTT. This codes for CSVEVGQRGTEAFF. V gene TRBV29-1 combines with J gene TRBJ1-1; D is perhaps TRBD1 (5 bases). CDR3 length: 14 amino acids. The germline CDR1 and CDR2 sequences are SQVTM and ANQGSEA. The germline V and J ends were trimmed by 1 base and 5 bases, with 14 bases remaining between them.

The chain employs TRBV15 and TRBJ1-2, with a tentative D call TRBD1 (5 bases). Per the germline V gene, CDR1 is LNHNV and CDR2 is YYDKDF (reference sequence). The CDR3 has 16 residues. The V end lost 0 bases, the J end lost 0 bases, and 11 bases lay between the germline ends. Here the CDR3 DNA reads TGTGCCACCAGCAGAGATTTAGGACAAGCTAACTATGGCTACACCTTC. Its protein is CATSRDLGQANYGYTF.

The J gene is TRBJ2-2, the V gene TRBV6-2 or TRBV6-3; 14 bases map to TRBD2. CDR1 is MNHEY, CDR2 SVGEGT, per germline. The V gene end was trimmed by 3 bases and the J gene end by 7 bases; junction bases not matched to a gene: 22. This CDR3 is built from 22 residues. The CDR3 loop reads CASSYPGMGLAGAYNLRGELFF. The CDR3 nucleotides are TGTGCCAGCAGTTATCCCGGTATGGGACTAGCGGGGGCATACAATCTACGCGGGGAGCTGTTTTTT.

The table lists this clonotype with many counts. The J gene is TRBJ2-1, the V gene TRBV7-6; a possible D gene is TRBD2 (7 bases). V lost 1 base and J 7 bases, leaving 20 bases between the germline ends. The germline V gene has CDR1 SGHVS and CDR2 FNYEAQ. The CDR3 consists of 17 residues. The CDR3 protein is CASSLELSGGALNEQFF. CDR3 in DNA: TGTGCCAGCAGCTTAGAATTATCGGGGGGCGCGTTAAATGAGCAGTTCTTC.

V and J are TRBV7-6 and TRBJ2-7; the D gene could be TRBD1 or TRBD2 (7 bases each). In germline, CDR1 is SGHVS, CDR2 FNYEAQ. This CDR3 is 13 amino acids long. The V and J ends lost 10 bases and 5 bases respectively, with 18 bases between them. The CDR3 region is CATRGGAGDEQYF. The CDR3 region has the DNA TGTGCCACCAGGGGGGGTGCTGGCGACGAGCAGTACTTC.

The table lists this clonotype with a few counts. V gene TRBV27 combines with J gene TRBJ2-3; D is unclear. This CDR3 has 14 amino acids. Trimming shortened V by 2 bases and J by 5 bases, and 11 bases separated the two germline ends. Germline lookup yields CDR1 MNHEY and CDR2 SMNVEV (reference sequence). The CDR3 DNA sequence: TGTGCCAGCAGTTTAGTTGAGTCACTAGATACGCAGTATTTT. Translated, it gives CASSLVESLDTQYF.

This clonotype was recorded a few times. The chain has TRBV9 and TRBJ2-5, with D perhaps matching TRBD2 (6 bases). V was clipped by 1 base and J by 1 base, with 17 bases between them. The CDR3 is 17 amino acids. The germline V gene has CDR1 SGDLS and CDR2 YYNGEE. The chain's CDR3 is CASSVPLEEGPQETQYF. CDR3 coding DNA: TGTGCCAGCAGCGTACCCTTGGAGGAGGGGCCCCAAGAGACCCAGTACTTC.

This clonotype was seen a handful of times. CDR3 protein: CASSLPMGLGYGYTF. Written as DNA, the CDR3 is TGCGCCAGCAGCCTTCCGATGGGGCTCGGCTATGGCTACACCTTC. The chain is built from TRBV4-1 and TRBJ1-2; D is perhaps TRBD1 (5 bases). Germline CDR1 is MGHRA and CDR2 is YSYEKL. CDR3 length: 15 amino acids. V was trimmed by 4 bases and J by 4 bases, leaving 16 bases between them.

This clonotype was counted a few times. V and J are TRBV7-9 and TRBJ2-7, with D uncertain. The germline V and J ends were trimmed by 2 bases and 8 bases, with 16 bases remaining between them. Germline V CDR1 and CDR2: SEHNR, FQNEAQ (reference sequence). The CDR3 spans 14 residues. CDR3 sequence (DNA): TGTGCCAGCAGCTTAACGACACTCTGGGCAAAGCAGTACTTC. This translates into CASSLTTLWAKQYF.

This clonotype has a handful of counts. V and J are TRBV7-6 and TRBJ1-3; D not resolved. The CDR3 sequence is 18 residues long. The germline V and J ends were trimmed by 5 bases and 0 bases, with 20 bases remaining between them. Germline values: CDR1 SGHVS, CDR2 FNYEAQ. The CDR3 region has the DNA TGTGCCAGCAGCCCCCCTCGGCTTACGCTTTTCTCTGGAAACACCATATATTTT. Residues: CASSPPRLTLFSGNTIYF.

About this clonotype: A much larger clone sits a single nucleotide away, making a read error possible. Lacking the conserved final phenylalanine or tryptophan, this CDR3 likely reflects a read error. This chain connects TRBV6-6 to TRBJ2-3, with TRBD2 matching over 10 bases. The CDR3 loop spans 15 amino acids. V was clipped by 5 bases and J by 0 bases; unmatched bases: 2. Germline V CDR1 and CDR2: MNHNY, SVGAGI (reference sequence). The CDR3 loop reads CASSPTSGSTDTQYS. As DNA, the CDR3 is TGTGCCAGCAGTCCGACTAGCGGGAGCACAGATACGCAGTATTCT.

The chain recombines TRBV10-3 with TRBJ2-5; TRBD2 matches 10 bases. Trimming at V came to 2 bases and at J to 2 bases, leaving 11 bases not matched to a gene. The CDR3 is 18 amino acids. CDR1 is ENHRY, CDR2 SYGVKD, per germline. CDR3 in amino acids: CAISEALPPAGGQETQYF. The CDR3 DNA sequence: TGTGCCATCAGTGAGGCCCTCCCTCCAGCGGGGGGGCAAGAGACCCAGTACTTC.